This T cell receptor beta chain was captured by sequencing in a study of graft-versus-host responses after intestinal transplantation. Study overall: Each recipient received anti-thymocyte globulin induction, then tacrolimus and steroids for about three years.

Method: immunoSEQ multiplex PCR; TCRdb's copy keeps in-frame clones and lacks some. The sample has fewer than 120,000 clones; about 94% are singletons. The CDR3 is 15 residues long. V was pared by 2 bases and J by 4 bases, with 12 bases between. Germline CDR1 MDHEN, CDR2 SYDVKM. This clone is a singleton in its sample. Its antigen is not identified. The TCR comes from a human donor who received an intestinal transplant. Sample: unstimulated CD8+ T cells sorted from spleen or lymph node cells, taken before intestinal transplant. The V and J genes are TRBV28 and TRBJ2-1; D possibly corresponds to TRBD2 (6 bases). CDR3 nucleotide sequence: TGTGCCAGCAGTTTAGCGGGATGGGGGTACAATGAGCAGTTCTTC. Translation: CASSLAGWGYNEQFF.